This T cell receptor (beta chain) was retrieved from a study of T cell responses to AZD1222 COVID-19 vaccine. Study findings and constraints: Clonal diversity was possibly underestimated, and white British individuals and females predominated among donors.

This table comes from immunoSEQ multiplex PCR, and its TCRdb copy is limited to in-frame clones, with some not included. The sample includes under 150,000 clones, about nine tenths of them seen just once. As regards this clone: What it binds is unknown.

CDR3 length: 14 residues. V dropped 3 bases and J dropped 6 bases, with 15 bases sitting between them. Germline CDR1 PRHDT, CDR2 FYEKMQ (reference sequence). The genes are TRBV13 and TRBJ2-7, with a weak D call TRBD1 (8 bases). The input for sequencing was peripheral blood, taken on day 0 of AZD1222 vaccination. This sequence originates from an adult in good health. Here the CDR3 reads CASSFRTGRGEQYF. The DNA for the CDR3 is TGTGCCAGCAGCTTTCGGACAGGGAGGGGCGAGCAGTACTTC.